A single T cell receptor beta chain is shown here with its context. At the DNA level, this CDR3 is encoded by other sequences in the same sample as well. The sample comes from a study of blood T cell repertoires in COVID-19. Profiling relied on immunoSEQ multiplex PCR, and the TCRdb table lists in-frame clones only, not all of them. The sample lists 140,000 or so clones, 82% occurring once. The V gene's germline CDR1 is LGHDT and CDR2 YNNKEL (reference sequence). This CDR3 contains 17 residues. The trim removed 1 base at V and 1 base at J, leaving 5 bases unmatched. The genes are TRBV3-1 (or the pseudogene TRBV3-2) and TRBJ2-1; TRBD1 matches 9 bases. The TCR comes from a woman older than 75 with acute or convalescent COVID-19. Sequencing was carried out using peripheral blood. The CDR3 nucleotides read TGTGCCAGCAGCCAAGGTGGTGGACAGGGGTCCTACAATGAGCAGTTCTTC. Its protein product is CASSQGGGQGSYNEQFF.